A selection of T cell receptor beta chains follows, all from one sample in a study of blood T cell repertoires in COVID-19. Assay: immunoSEQ multiplex PCR; the TCRdb copy retains only in-frame clones and omits some. The sample holds approximately 150,000 clones, roughly 86% seen once. Sequences were obtained from peripheral blood. The receptors stem from an elderly woman with COVID-19, enrolled during active disease. Both conserved end residues are part of each CDR3. Each record gives: clone size, J gene, V gene, D gene, CDR3 DNA, CDR3 protein. D genes are given only for firm matches. Clone sizes are given selectively: once, few, many, or a class where the clone is expanded.

clone_size: .; j_call: TRBJ2-3; v_call: TRBV10-3; d_call: TRBD2; cdr3_nt: TGTGCCATCAGCGGGACTAGCGGATCCACAGATACGCAGTATTTT; cdr3_aa: CAISGTSGSTDTQYF
clone_size: .; j_call: TRBJ2-1; v_call: TRBV28; d_call: TRBD2; cdr3_nt: TGTGCCAGTATAAACGTAGCGGGAGGGTCCGGCAATGAGCAGTTCTTC; cdr3_aa: CASINVAGGSGNEQFF
clone_size: .; j_call: TRBJ2-7; v_call: TRBV5-4; d_call: .; cdr3_nt: TGTGCCAGCAGCTTGGGTAACAGGCCTTCCTCCTACGAGCAGTACTTC; cdr3_aa: CASSLGNRPSSYEQYF
clone_size: .; j_call: TRBJ2-3; v_call: TRBV5-4; d_call: TRBD2; cdr3_nt: TGTGCCAGCAGGATGGGACTAGCGGGAGGGCCGGCAGATACGCAGTATTTT; cdr3_aa: CASRMGLAGGPADTQYF
clone_size: .; j_call: TRBJ2-4; v_call: TRBV19; d_call: TRBD1; cdr3_nt: TGTGCCAGTAGTATAAGGGGGCCTGACATTCAGTACTTC; cdr3_aa: CASSIRGPDIQYF
clone_size: few; j_call: TRBJ2-2; v_call: TRBV2; d_call: .; cdr3_nt: TGTGCCAGCAGTCGATGGGCAGCCGGGGAGCTGTTTTTT; cdr3_aa: CASSRWAAGELFF
clone_size: few; j_call: TRBJ1-1; v_call: TRBV5-5; d_call: TRBD1; cdr3_nt: TGTGCCAGCAGCCTACGGACAGGGGCGGTTAGGGAAACTGAAGCTTTCTTT; cdr3_aa: CASSLRTGAVRETEAFF
clone_size: once; j_call: TRBJ2-3; v_call: TRBV28; d_call: .; cdr3_nt: TGTGCCAGCAGTTTATCTCGAGATACGCAGTATTTT; cdr3_aa: CASSLSRDTQYF
clone_size: .; j_call: TRBJ1-3; v_call: TRBV4-3; d_call: TRBD1; cdr3_nt: TGCGCCAGCAGCCAGGGACAGGGCAACCCAAACACCATATATTTT; cdr3_aa: CASSQGQGNPNTIYF
clone_size: once; j_call: TRBJ1-1; v_call: TRBV6-4; d_call: .; cdr3_nt: TGTGCCAGCAGTGCCGACCGGACAGAAACAGCTTTCTTT; cdr3_aa: CASSADRTETAFF
clone_size: .; j_call: TRBJ1-2; v_call: TRBV12-5; d_call: .; cdr3_nt: TGTGCTAGTGGCCCTGGGGGAGGAACCTATGGCTACACCTTC; cdr3_aa: CASGPGGGTYGYTF
clone_size: .; j_call: TRBJ2-7; v_call: TRBV6-1; d_call: .; cdr3_nt: TGTGCCAGCAGTGAATTGGGCCTACAGGGTCCCATCTCTTACGAGCAGTACTTC; cdr3_aa: CASSELGLQGPISYEQYF
clone_size: few; j_call: TRBJ1-1; v_call: TRBV18; d_call: .; cdr3_nt: TGTGCCAGCTCACCCGTTTTCACTGAAGCTTTCTTT; cdr3_aa: CASSPVFTEAFF
clone_size: few; j_call: TRBJ2-7; v_call: TRBV4-1; d_call: .; cdr3_nt: TGCGCCAGCAGCCAAGACCCCAGCGGGTCCTCCTACGAGCAGTACTTC; cdr3_aa: CASSQDPSGSSYEQYF
clone_size: .; j_call: TRBJ1-2; v_call: TRBV4-1; d_call: .; cdr3_nt: TGCGCCAGCAGCCACAGGCTTTTGGCGTATGGCTACACCTTC; cdr3_aa: CASSHRLLAYGYTF
clone_size: .; j_call: TRBJ1-2; v_call: TRBV5-5; d_call: .; cdr3_nt: TGTGCCAGCAGCTCGGGAGACTATGGCTACACCTTC; cdr3_aa: CASSSGDYGYTF
clone_size: .; j_call: TRBJ2-2; v_call: TRBV7-2; d_call: .; cdr3_nt: TGTGCCAGCAGCCTCTACAGGGGACTAGACACCGGGGAGCTGTTTTTT; cdr3_aa: CASSLYRGLDTGELFF
clone_size: .; j_call: TRBJ1-2; v_call: TRBV28; d_call: .; cdr3_nt: TGTGCCAGCAGTTTAACAGGGCCTAACTATGGCTACACCTTC; cdr3_aa: CASSLTGPNYGYTF
clone_size: .; j_call: TRBJ1-2; v_call: TRBV7-3; d_call: TRBD1; cdr3_nt: TGTGCCAGCAGCAATGGACAGGGGCATGGCTACACCTTC; cdr3_aa: CASSNGQGHGYTF
clone_size: .; j_call: TRBJ2-7; v_call: TRBV27; d_call: TRBD1; cdr3_nt: TGTGCCAGCGGGGACAGGGGGACCTACGAGCAGTACTTC; cdr3_aa: CASGDRGTYEQYF
clone_size: few; j_call: TRBJ1-1; v_call: TRBV5-1; d_call: TRBD1; cdr3_nt: TGCGCCAGCAGCCGAGACAGGGGCGAGAGCACTGAAGCTTTCTTT; cdr3_aa: CASSRDRGESTEAFF
clone_size: .; j_call: TRBJ2-5; v_call: TRBV5-4; d_call: .; cdr3_nt: TGTGCCAGCATGGCTTCCGGGGGAGAGACCCAGTACTTC; cdr3_aa: CASMASGGETQYF
clone_size: .; j_call: TRBJ1-1; v_call: TRBV9; d_call: TRBD1; cdr3_nt: TGTGCCAGCAGCGCTTACCGGGACAGGGGTGAAGCTTTCTTT; cdr3_aa: CASSAYRDRGEAFF
clone_size: .; j_call: TRBJ2-2; v_call: TRBV24-1; d_call: .; cdr3_nt: TGTGCCACCAGTGATCCGTTCGGGGAGCTGTTTTTT; cdr3_aa: CATSDPFGELFF
clone_size: .; j_call: TRBJ1-6; v_call: TRBV4-3; d_call: .; cdr3_nt: TGCGCCAGCAGCCAAGATTCAGAGGTTAATTCACCCCTCCACTTT; cdr3_aa: CASSQDSEVNSPLHF
clone_size: few; j_call: TRBJ1-1; v_call: TRBV6-5; d_call: TRBD1; cdr3_nt: TGTGCCAGCAGTTACTTTCAGACAGGGAAGGGCGCTGAAGCTTTCTTT; cdr3_aa: CASSYFQTGKGAEAFF
clone_size: .; j_call: TRBJ1-5; v_call: TRBV6-6; d_call: .; cdr3_nt: TGTGCCAGCAGCGGACAGAATCAGCCCCAGCATTTT; cdr3_aa: CASSGQNQPQHF
clone_size: .; j_call: TRBJ1-1; v_call: TRBV18; d_call: .; cdr3_nt: TGTGCCAGCTCAATGGCAGTGAACACTGAAGCTTTCTTT; cdr3_aa: CASSMAVNTEAFF
clone_size: .; j_call: TRBJ2-3; v_call: TRBV7-2; d_call: .; cdr3_nt: TGTGCCAGTCGGACTTTCACAGATACGCAGTATTTT; cdr3_aa: CASRTFTDTQYF
clone_size: .; j_call: TRBJ2-2; v_call: TRBV10-2; d_call: .; cdr3_nt: TGCGCCAGCAGTGAGCAGGGGCCCTACACCGGGGAGCTGTTTTTT; cdr3_aa: CASSEQGPYTGELFF
clone_size: .; j_call: TRBJ2-5; v_call: TRBV11-3; d_call: .; cdr3_nt: TGTGCCAGCAGCATGGGGGGTGAGACCCAGTACTTC; cdr3_aa: CASSMGGETQYF
clone_size: .; j_call: TRBJ1-4; v_call: TRBV6-1; d_call: TRBD1; cdr3_nt: TGTGCCAGCAGTGAATTCAGGACAGGGGGCGAAAAACTGTTTTTT; cdr3_aa: CASSEFRTGGEKLFF
clone_size: .; j_call: TRBJ1-1; v_call: TRBV7-9; d_call: .; cdr3_nt: TGTGCCGTCGAGAGGTACACTGAAGCTTTCTTT; cdr3_aa: CAVERYTEAFF
clone_size: .; j_call: TRBJ2-7; v_call: TRBV10-2; d_call: .; cdr3_nt: TGCGCCAGCAGCACTCCCGGCTACGAGCAGTACTTC; cdr3_aa: CASSTPGYEQYF
clone_size: .; j_call: TRBJ1-1; v_call: TRBV18; d_call: TRBD1; cdr3_nt: TGTGCCAGCTCACCTAGGACAGGGGAAGCTTTCTTT; cdr3_aa: CASSPRTGEAFF
clone_size: .; j_call: TRBJ2-4; v_call: TRBV19; d_call: .; cdr3_nt: TGTGCCAGTAGTATCTTTGACATTCAGTACTTC; cdr3_aa: CASSIFDIQYF
clone_size: .; j_call: TRBJ2-7; v_call: TRBV7-9; d_call: TRBD2; cdr3_nt: TGTGCCGGCTCCTCTAGCGGGACCTACGAGCAGTACTTC; cdr3_aa: CAGSSSGTYEQYF
clone_size: .; j_call: TRBJ2-7; v_call: TRBV7-2; d_call: TRBD1; cdr3_nt: TGTGCCAGCAAAAGGACAGGGCTTACCTACGAGCAGTACTTC; cdr3_aa: CASKRTGLTYEQYF
clone_size: .; j_call: TRBJ2-5; v_call: TRBV9; d_call: .; cdr3_nt: TGTGCCAGCAGCCCCGAACATGAGACCCAGTACTTC; cdr3_aa: CASSPEHETQYF
clone_size: .; j_call: TRBJ2-1; v_call: TRBV7-3; d_call: .; cdr3_nt: TGTGCCAGCAGCTTAAATCCAGGGGTCGGTGAGCAGTTCTTC; cdr3_aa: CASSLNPGVGEQFF
clone_size: .; j_call: TRBJ1-2; v_call: TRBV6-5; d_call: .; cdr3_nt: TGTGCCAGCAACACCGGGACAAACTATGGCTACACCTTC; cdr3_aa: CASNTGTNYGYTF
clone_size: .; j_call: TRBJ2-2; v_call: TRBV6-2/TRBV6-3; d_call: TRBD2; cdr3_nt: TGTGCCAGCAGTTACCTAGCGGGGGGGCCAGTCGGGGAGCTGTTTTTT; cdr3_aa: CASSYLAGGPVGELFF
clone_size: .; j_call: TRBJ2-1; v_call: TRBV27; d_call: TRBD2; cdr3_nt: TGTGCCAGCAGTTTAAGGGTAGTACTGGCGGGAGCTAATGAGCAGTTCTTC; cdr3_aa: CASSLRVVLAGANEQFF
clone_size: few; j_call: TRBJ1-2; v_call: TRBV25-1; d_call: TRBD1; cdr3_nt: TGTGCCAGCAGTCACAGGGGGAATGGCTACACCTTC; cdr3_aa: CASSHRGNGYTF
clone_size: .; j_call: TRBJ2-7; v_call: TRBV5-1; d_call: .; cdr3_nt: TGCGCCAGCAGGGTTCAGGGGTCCTACGAGCAGTACTTC; cdr3_aa: CASRVQGSYEQYF
clone_size: .; j_call: TRBJ2-1; v_call: TRBV7-3; d_call: TRBD1; cdr3_nt: TGTGCCAGCAGCTTCCCGGGACAGGGGGCCTACAATGAGCAGTTCTTC; cdr3_aa: CASSFPGQGAYNEQFF
clone_size: .; j_call: TRBJ2-5; v_call: TRBV24-1; d_call: TRBD2; cdr3_nt: TGTGCCACCAGTGGGGCTAGCGGGAGTGAGACCCAGTACTTC; cdr3_aa: CATSGASGSETQYF
clone_size: .; j_call: TRBJ2-3; v_call: TRBV11-3; d_call: TRBD2; cdr3_nt: TGTGCCAGCAGCTTGGGGCGGGGGGGACGAGATACGCAGTATTTT; cdr3_aa: CASSLGRGGRDTQYF
clone_size: .; j_call: TRBJ1-5; v_call: TRBV2; d_call: TRBD1; cdr3_nt: TGTGCCAGCAGGGCGGACAGGGATCAGCCCCAGCATTTT; cdr3_aa: CASRADRDQPQHF
clone_size: .; j_call: TRBJ2-1; v_call: TRBV18; d_call: TRBD2; cdr3_nt: TGTGCCAGCTCACCGGGACTAGCGGGAGGAAACAATGAGCAGTTCTTC; cdr3_aa: CASSPGLAGGNNEQFF
clone_size: .; j_call: TRBJ1-1; v_call: TRBV18; d_call: TRBD1; cdr3_nt: TGTGCCAGCTCACCGCAGAACCTAATGACAGGGTCCACTGAAGCTTTCTTT; cdr3_aa: CASSPQNLMTGSTEAFF
clone_size: .; j_call: TRBJ1-4; v_call: TRBV11-2; d_call: .; cdr3_nt: TGTGCCAGCAGCCAAGACACCGCTAATGAAAAACTGTTTTTT; cdr3_aa: CASSQDTANEKLFF
clone_size: .; j_call: TRBJ1-1; v_call: TRBV12-3/TRBV12-4; d_call: TRBD1; cdr3_nt: TGTGCCAGCAGTTGGCACAGGGGAGAAGCTTTCTTT; cdr3_aa: CASSWHRGEAFF
clone_size: .; j_call: TRBJ2-5; v_call: TRBV2; d_call: TRBD2; cdr3_nt: TGTGCCAGCAGTGGGCCTAGCGGGGGGGCCCAAGAGACCCAGTACTTC; cdr3_aa: CASSGPSGGAQETQYF
clone_size: .; j_call: TRBJ1-1; v_call: TRBV18; d_call: .; cdr3_nt: TGTGCCAGCTCACCATTTCTCGACACGGGGGCTGAAGCTTTCTTT; cdr3_aa: CASSPFLDTGAEAFF
clone_size: .; j_call: TRBJ2-5; v_call: TRBV6-2/TRBV6-3; d_call: TRBD2; cdr3_nt: TGTGCCAGCAGTCTCGGGACTAGCGCGCAAGAGACCCAGTACTTC; cdr3_aa: CASSLGTSAQETQYF
clone_size: .; j_call: TRBJ2-1; v_call: TRBV29-1; d_call: .; cdr3_nt: TGCAGCGCTAGGTTACCGATAGCTCTCTCCTACAATGAGCAGTTCTTC; cdr3_aa: CSARLPIALSYNEQFF
clone_size: .; j_call: TRBJ2-2; v_call: TRBV9; d_call: .; cdr3_nt: TGTGCCAGCAGCGTTACAGATGGGTTCCGGGAGCTGTTTTTT; cdr3_aa: CASSVTDGFRELFF
clone_size: .; j_call: TRBJ2-7; v_call: TRBV27; d_call: TRBD1; cdr3_nt: TGTGCCAGCAGTCGGACAGGGGCCTACGAGCAGTACTTC; cdr3_aa: CASSRTGAYEQYF